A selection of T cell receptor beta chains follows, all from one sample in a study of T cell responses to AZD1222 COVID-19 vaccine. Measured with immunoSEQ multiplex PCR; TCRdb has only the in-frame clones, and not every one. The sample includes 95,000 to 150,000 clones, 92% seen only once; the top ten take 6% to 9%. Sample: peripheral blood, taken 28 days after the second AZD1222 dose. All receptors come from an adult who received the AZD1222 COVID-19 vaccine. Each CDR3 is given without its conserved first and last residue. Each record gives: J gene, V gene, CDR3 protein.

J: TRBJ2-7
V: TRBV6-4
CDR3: ASSVSSGSYEQY

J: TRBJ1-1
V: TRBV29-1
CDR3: SGKTGLGTEAF

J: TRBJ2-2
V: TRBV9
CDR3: ASSFRPGGGRLTGELF

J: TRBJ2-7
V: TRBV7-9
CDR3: ASSLTGTGAYEQY

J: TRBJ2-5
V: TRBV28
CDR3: ASTDRGRPETQY

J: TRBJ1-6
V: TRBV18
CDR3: ASSPTTASSYNSPLH

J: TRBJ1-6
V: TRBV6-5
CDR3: ASSYSIGNSPLH

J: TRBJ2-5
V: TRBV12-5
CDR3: ASGLGTGIPQETQY

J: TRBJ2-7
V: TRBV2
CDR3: ASHRLSYEQY

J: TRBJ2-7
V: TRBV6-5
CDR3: ASSYSRHYEQY

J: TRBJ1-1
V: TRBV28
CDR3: ASSLFPVNTEAF

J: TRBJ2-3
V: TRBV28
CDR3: ASSLLLKTETSTDTQY

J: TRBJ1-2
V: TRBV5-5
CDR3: ASSLNQGPPNYGYT

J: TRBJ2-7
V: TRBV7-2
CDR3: ASSLVSLAGSYEQY

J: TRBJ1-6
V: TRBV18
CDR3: ASSAQEDSPLH

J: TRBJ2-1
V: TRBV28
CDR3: ASFLGGASSYNEQF

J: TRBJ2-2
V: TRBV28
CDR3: ASSLRSSLGGELF

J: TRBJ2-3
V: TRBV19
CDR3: ASSTIAAITDTQY

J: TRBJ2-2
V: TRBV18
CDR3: ASSPLTPTNTGELF

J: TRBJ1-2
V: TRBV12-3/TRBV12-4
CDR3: ASSLRDASGYT

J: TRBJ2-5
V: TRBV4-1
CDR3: ASSEGYGAGSGGTGETQY

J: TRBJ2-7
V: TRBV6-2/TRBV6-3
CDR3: ASSLLESSEQY

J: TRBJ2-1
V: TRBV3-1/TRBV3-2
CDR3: ASSHRGRVDSYNEQF

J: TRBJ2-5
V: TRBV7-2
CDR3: ASGFTGTQETQY

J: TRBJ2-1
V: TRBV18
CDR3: ASSPPSVRYNEQF

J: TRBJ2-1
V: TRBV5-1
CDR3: ASSLGSFGPYNEQF

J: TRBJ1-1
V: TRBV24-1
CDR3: ATSDSRRGAGTEAF

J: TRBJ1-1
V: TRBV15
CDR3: ATALRRVNTEAF

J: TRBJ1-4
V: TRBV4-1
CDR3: ASSQDRGVVGEKLF

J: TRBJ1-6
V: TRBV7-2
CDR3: ASSLNTGNSPLH

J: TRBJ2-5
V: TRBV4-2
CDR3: ASSQDTSGGEETQY

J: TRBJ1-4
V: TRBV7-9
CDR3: ASSLVRGVDEKLF